This TCR beta chain was sequenced for a study of T cell responses to AZD1222 COVID-19 vaccine. The CDR3 loop spans 14 amino acids. V was pared by 4 bases and J by 5 bases, with 12 bases between. Germline-derived CDR1 and CDR2 are MNHEY and SMNVEV (reference sequence). TCRdb's table, derived via immunoSEQ multiplex PCR, lists solely in-frame clones and lacks some. The repertoire holds about 150,000 clones, with roughly 92% as singletons. The gene calls are TRBV27 and TRBJ1-5; tentatively, D is TRBD1 (5 bases). The clonotype originates from an adult in good health. This specimen consisted of peripheral blood, obtained on day 0 of AZD1222 vaccination. CDR3 protein: CASSSLGGDQPQHF. CDR3 nucleotide sequence: TGTGCCAGCAGTTCGCTTGGGGGGGATCAGCCCCAGCATTTT.